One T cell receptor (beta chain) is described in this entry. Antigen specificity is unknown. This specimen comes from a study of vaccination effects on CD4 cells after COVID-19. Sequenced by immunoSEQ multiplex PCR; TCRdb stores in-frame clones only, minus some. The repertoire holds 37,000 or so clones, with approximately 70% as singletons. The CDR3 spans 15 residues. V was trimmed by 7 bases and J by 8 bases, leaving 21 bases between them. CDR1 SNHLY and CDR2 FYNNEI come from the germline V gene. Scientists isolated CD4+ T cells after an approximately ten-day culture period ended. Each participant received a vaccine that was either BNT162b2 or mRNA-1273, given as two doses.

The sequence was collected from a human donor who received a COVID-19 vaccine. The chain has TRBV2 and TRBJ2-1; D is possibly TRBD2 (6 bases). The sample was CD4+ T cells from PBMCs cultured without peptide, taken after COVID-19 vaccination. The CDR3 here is CASKFDGRAFDEQFF. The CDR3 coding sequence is TGTGCCAGCAAGTTTGACGGGAGAGCTTTCGATGAGCAGTTCTTC.